The subject of this entry is one T cell receptor beta chain. The antigen it recognizes is unknown. No much larger clone is present one base from it, and per-base qualities are unavailable. Here V drops 5 bases and J drops 2 bases, and the junction holds 4 bases not matched to any gene. Taken from the germline V gene, the CDR1 and CDR2 loops are SNHLY and FYNNEI. Spanning cysteine to phenylalanine, the CDR3 consists of 14 amino acids. Only CDR3 DNA remains: 42 bases, in frame from the first base. Libraries came from the immunoSEQ multiplex PCR assay. The authors' pipeline ran thus. A statistical classification framework was built to diagnose cytomegalovirus status from the catalog of TCR beta chain sequences. TCRdb holds this immuneACCESS table with in-frame rearrangements only. Some clones are missing; in checked studies, unresolved V genes explain under half, and the rest has no known cause. The V and J calls and clone size were taken over from that table, and D and trimming were inferred from the DNA. This sample lists roughly 150,000 clones; approximately 94% were detected once. Together, the top ten hold roughly 1.9% of the sample.

Donors formed part of the validation cohort, which comprised about 130 subjects and was distinct from the first cohort of 550 to 850 subjects. This sample is drawn from a study of cytomegalovirus exposure and HLA in healthy donors listed by TCRdb under 2017. Some background on the complete study: The roughly 670 repertoires of the first cohort and the 110 or so validation repertoires were produced on the same platform, according to a later analysis. The study aimed to test whether cataloging public T cell receptors could reveal signatures of past pathogen exposure. In addition to the first cohort of 666 subjects, a separate validation cohort of 130 or so different subjects was used. The study combined high-throughput TCR immunosequencing, statistical association of individual TCRs with disease status, and machine learning to predict cytomegalovirus infection status.

Summary of the overall study and its limitations: A few of the identified cytomegalovirus-associated TCR beta chains were confirmed in vitro to be specific for cytomegalovirus antigens. Of the cluster scores, approximately 94% were above 0 in a later analysis, which found that TCRs clustered in the first cohort also tended to co-occur in the approximately 120 validation repertoires. A later analysis lacked HLA typing for the validation cohort, so it scored co-occurrence in that cohort across all 120 or so repertoires. In the study, around 160 TCR beta chains were listed as associated with cytomegalovirus. According to the authors, the approach could potentially be generalized to other disease states and immunological phenotypes. Cytomegalovirus status was reported to be diagnosed by the classifier with high specificity and sensitivity in both the original and validation cohorts. Across donors, most TCR sequences were observed very rarely, whereas some public TCRs were present in many individuals.

This clonotype was sampled from a man aged 18-30 years in good health and CMV-seropositive. The chain couples TRBV2 to TRBJ2-3; 7 bases in the junction line up with TRBD2. Sequencing was carried out using PBMCs. In nucleotides, the sequence is TGTGCCAGCAGTCTCCTAGCGGCCACAGATACGCAGTATTTT. Its translation reads: CASSLLAATDTQYF.